The clone carrying this T cell receptor beta chain was seen a few times. Its antigen is not known. One entry per CDR3 protein results from TCRdb running MiXCR on the reads. Counted here are around 540,000 distinct CDR3 sequences, roughly a third occurring once; the ten biggest clones make up roughly a sixth. V was clipped by 2 bases and J by 6 bases; unmatched bases: 9. Germline CDR1 reads SEHNR; CDR2 reads FQNEAQ (reference sequence). This CDR3 is 16 amino acids long. The data originate from a study of T cell repertoires in cytomegalovirus infection. Study as a whole: Well-studied HLA-B-restricted CMV epitopes were used in the study alongside recently identified HLA-C-restricted ones. Public TCR beta signatures were indicative of both CMV infection and a matching HLA type. Broader study findings: What dominated the ex vivo response were HLA-C-restricted CMV-specific TCR beta clonotypes. Frequencies of public TCR beta families were cumulated, and this identified carriers of CMV plus the relevant HLA.

Sequenced here: cultured PBMCs, sampled from culture after CMV antigen stimulation. The clonotype was recovered from a human donor in good health (CMV status not recorded). Some clones in this sample may be carry-over from other donors' samples. The J gene is TRBJ1-1, the V gene TRBV7-9; 10 bases are a match to TRBD1. The DNA of the CDR3 is TGTGCCAGCAGCTTAAAGACAGGGGGCGATTTTTCTGAAGCTTTCTTT. It codes for CASSLKTGGDFSEAFF.